Listed below are T cell receptor beta chains from one sample, sequenced in a study of shared clonotypes between healthy human individuals. The repertoire was sequenced with immunoSEQ multiplex PCR; TCRdb's copy has only in-frame clones and lacks some. In the table there are around 2,100,000 clones, roughly 95% of which are singletons. The sequencing sample was made of naive CD8+ T cells sorted from blood. The source of these receptors is a man aged 18 to 35 in good health. CDR3s include the opening cysteine and the closing phenylalanine or tryptophan. A D gene is named only where the DNA matches it firmly. For some rows the clone size is stated as once, few or many, or as a class when expanded; others skip it.

CDR3 protein: CASFSLDVANEQFF
CDR3 DNA: TGTGCCAGCTTCTCGTTGGACGTGGCCAATGAGCAGTTCTTC
J gene: TRBJ2-1
V gene: TRBV7-9
clone size: .
D gene: .

CDR3 protein: CASSLGGGLAGGPNNEQFF
CDR3 DNA: TGTGCCAGCAGCTTAGGCGGAGGACTAGCGGGAGGGCCTAACAATGAGCAGTTCTTC
J gene: TRBJ2-1
V gene: TRBV11-2
clone size: .
D gene: TRBD2

CDR3 protein: CASSLGSGGQETQYF
CDR3 DNA: TGTGCCAGCAGCTTGGGTTCAGGGGGCCAAGAGACCCAGTACTTC
J gene: TRBJ2-5
V gene: TRBV5-8
clone size: .
D gene: TRBD1

CDR3 protein: CASSPEGGWGTDTQYF
CDR3 DNA: TGTGCCAGCTCCCCCGAGGGGGGCTGGGGCACAGATACGCAGTATTTT
J gene: TRBJ2-3
V gene: TRBV18
clone size: .
D gene: .

CDR3 protein: CASSPPLAVGYEQYF
CDR3 DNA: TGTGCCAGCAGCCCCCCACTAGCGGTTGGGTACGAGCAGTACTTC
J gene: TRBJ2-7
V gene: TRBV13
clone size: .
D gene: TRBD2

CDR3 protein: CASSLGEYYGYTF
CDR3 DNA: TGTGCCAGCAGCTTAGGCGAGTACTATGGCTACACCTTC
J gene: TRBJ1-2
V gene: TRBV5-4
clone size: .
D gene: .

CDR3 protein: CASSYLNDPGEAFF
CDR3 DNA: TGTGCCAGCAGTTACCTCAATGACCCGGGGGAAGCTTTCTTT
J gene: TRBJ1-1
V gene: TRBV6-5
clone size: .
D gene: .

CDR3 protein: CASSDRGLVYNEQFF
CDR3 DNA: TGCGCCAGCAGCGACAGGGGGCTAGTTTACAATGAGCAGTTCTTC
J gene: TRBJ2-1
V gene: TRBV5-1
clone size: .
D gene: TRBD1

CDR3 protein: CASSSLGGGMATEAFF
CDR3 DNA: TGTGCCAGCAGCTCTCTTGGGGGTGGGATGGCCACTGAAGCTTTCTTT
J gene: TRBJ1-1
V gene: TRBV7-9
clone size: .
D gene: .

CDR3 protein: CASSLLAGASETQYF
CDR3 DNA: TGTGCCAGCAGCTTACTAGCGGGAGCTTCAGAGACCCAGTACTTC
J gene: TRBJ2-5
V gene: TRBV11-2
clone size: .
D gene: TRBD2

CDR3 protein: CASSFAGEEETQYF
CDR3 DNA: TGTGCCAGCAGTTTTGCAGGAGAAGAAGAGACCCAGTACTTC
J gene: TRBJ2-5
V gene: TRBV28
clone size: .
D gene: .

CDR3 protein: CASSRLTGANEKLFF
CDR3 DNA: TGCGCCAGCAGCCGGTTGACAGGGGCTAATGAAAAACTGTTTTTT
J gene: TRBJ1-4
V gene: TRBV4-3
clone size: .
D gene: TRBD1

CDR3 protein: CASKGIEQGWDGYTF
CDR3 DNA: TGTGCCAGCAAGGGGATCGAACAGGGATGGGATGGCTACACCTTC
J gene: TRBJ1-2
V gene: TRBV2
clone size: .
D gene: .

CDR3 protein: CASSLPFRDSPYNEQFF
CDR3 DNA: TGTGCCAGCAGCTTGCCTTTTAGGGACTCCCCATACAATGAGCAGTTCTTC
J gene: TRBJ2-1
V gene: TRBV5-6
clone size: .
D gene: .

CDR3 protein: CASGGGDTGELFF
CDR3 DNA: TGCGCCAGCGGGGGAGGGGATACCGGGGAGCTGTTTTTT
J gene: TRBJ2-2
V gene: TRBV10-1
clone size: .
D gene: TRBD2

CDR3 protein: CASSPREGQVVGSPLHF
CDR3 DNA: TGTGCCAGCAGTCCCCGAGAGGGACAGGTGGTGGGTTCACCCCTCCACTTT
J gene: TRBJ1-6
V gene: TRBV28
clone size: once
D gene: TRBD1

CDR3 protein: CASSYDPGIQYF
CDR3 DNA: TGTGCCAGCAGCTATGATCCCGGGATTCAGTACTTC
J gene: TRBJ2-4
V gene: TRBV7-9
clone size: .
D gene: .

CDR3 protein: CASSVVPDSNYGYTF
CDR3 DNA: TGTGCCAGCAGCGTAGTCCCCGACTCTAACTATGGCTACACCTTC
J gene: TRBJ1-2
V gene: TRBV9
clone size: .
D gene: .

CDR3 protein: CASSTGLAGEWRNTQYF
CDR3 DNA: TGTGCCAGCAGCACGGGACTAGCGGGAGAGTGGCGAAATACGCAGTATTTT
J gene: TRBJ2-3
V gene: TRBV7-9
clone size: .
D gene: TRBD2

CDR3 protein: CASSSQTGIYGYTF
CDR3 DNA: TGTGCCAGCAGCTCTCAGACAGGTATCTATGGCTACACCTTC
J gene: TRBJ1-2
V gene: TRBV7-9
clone size: .
D gene: .

CDR3 protein: CASSQVGTYEQYF
CDR3 DNA: TGCGCCAGCAGCCAGGTAGGGACCTACGAGCAGTACTTC
J gene: TRBJ2-7
V gene: TRBV4-1
clone size: .
D gene: .

CDR3 protein: CASSYPTDSLNTEAFF
CDR3 DNA: TGTGCCAGCAGTTACCCGACGGACAGCTTGAACACTGAAGCTTTCTTT
J gene: TRBJ1-1
V gene: TRBV6-6
clone size: .
D gene: .

CDR3 protein: CASSLPYDEETQYF
CDR3 DNA: TGTGCCAGCAGCTTGCCTTATGACGAAGAGACCCAGTACTTC
J gene: TRBJ2-5
V gene: TRBV5-4
clone size: .
D gene: .

CDR3 protein: CASSVVGEEQFF
CDR3 DNA: TGTGCCAGCAGCGTAGTAGGGGAGGAGCAGTTCTTC
J gene: TRBJ2-1
V gene: TRBV9
clone size: .
D gene: .

CDR3 protein: CASSSSGASYNEQFF
CDR3 DNA: TGTGCCAGCAGCTCGAGCGGTGCGTCCTACAATGAGCAGTTCTTC
J gene: TRBJ2-1
V gene: TRBV13
clone size: .
D gene: .

CDR3 protein: CASSKDLAGNEQFF
CDR3 DNA: TGTGCCAGCAGCAAGGATCTAGCGGGAAATGAGCAGTTCTTC
J gene: TRBJ2-1
V gene: TRBV7-6
clone size: .
D gene: TRBD2

CDR3 protein: CASSIGAGQVVSTEAFF
CDR3 DNA: TGTGCCAGTAGTATAGGGGCGGGACAGGTTGTGAGTACTGAAGCTTTCTTT
J gene: TRBJ1-1
V gene: TRBV19
clone size: once
D gene: TRBD1

CDR3 protein: CASSLHPQGGEQFF
CDR3 DNA: TGTGCCAGCAGCTTACATCCACAGGGTGGTGAGCAGTTCTTC
J gene: TRBJ2-1
V gene: TRBV11-2
clone size: .
D gene: .

CDR3 protein: CSGEGRLFGTEAFF
CDR3 DNA: TGCAGCGGGGAGGGACGGCTGTTTGGTACTGAAGCTTTCTTT
J gene: TRBJ1-1
V gene: TRBV29-1
clone size: .
D gene: .

CDR3 protein: CASTTGGSDYYGYTF
CDR3 DNA: TGTGCCAGCACCACAGGAGGGTCTGACTACTATGGCTACACCTTC
J gene: TRBJ1-2
V gene: TRBV11-2
clone size: .
D gene: .

CDR3 protein: CARQGRNSPLHF
CDR3 DNA: TGTGCCAGACAGGGTCGGAATTCACCCCTCCACTTT
J gene: TRBJ1-6
V gene: TRBV2
clone size: .
D gene: .

CDR3 protein: CASSVDLSGGPYNEQFF
CDR3 DNA: TGTGCCAGCAGCGTAGATCTTAGCGGGGGGCCCTACAATGAGCAGTTCTTC
J gene: TRBJ2-1
V gene: TRBV9
clone size: .
D gene: TRBD2

CDR3 protein: CASSLASGSTDTQYF
CDR3 DNA: TGTGCCAGCAGCTTAGCCTCGGGGAGCACAGATACGCAGTATTTT
J gene: TRBJ2-3
V gene: TRBV7-9
clone size: .
D gene: .

CDR3 protein: CASSVLLAGGPGDTQYF
CDR3 DNA: TGTGCCAGCAGCGTACTACTAGCGGGAGGGCCGGGAGATACGCAGTATTTT
J gene: TRBJ2-3
V gene: TRBV5-4
clone size: .
D gene: TRBD2

CDR3 protein: CASSPTGDTGELFF
CDR3 DNA: TGTGCCAGCAGCCCAACAGGGGACACCGGGGAGCTGTTTTTT
J gene: TRBJ2-2
V gene: TRBV11-2
clone size: .
D gene: TRBD1

CDR3 protein: CASSVSSVPDAAYEQYF
CDR3 DNA: TGTGCCAGCAGCGTAAGTTCGGTTCCTGACGCCGCCTACGAGCAGTACTTC
J gene: TRBJ2-7
V gene: TRBV9
clone size: .
D gene: .

CDR3 protein: CASSAGGASYEQYF
CDR3 DNA: TGTGCCAGCAGTGCCGGGGGGGCCTCTTACGAGCAGTACTTC
J gene: TRBJ2-7
V gene: TRBV6-6
clone size: .
D gene: TRBD2